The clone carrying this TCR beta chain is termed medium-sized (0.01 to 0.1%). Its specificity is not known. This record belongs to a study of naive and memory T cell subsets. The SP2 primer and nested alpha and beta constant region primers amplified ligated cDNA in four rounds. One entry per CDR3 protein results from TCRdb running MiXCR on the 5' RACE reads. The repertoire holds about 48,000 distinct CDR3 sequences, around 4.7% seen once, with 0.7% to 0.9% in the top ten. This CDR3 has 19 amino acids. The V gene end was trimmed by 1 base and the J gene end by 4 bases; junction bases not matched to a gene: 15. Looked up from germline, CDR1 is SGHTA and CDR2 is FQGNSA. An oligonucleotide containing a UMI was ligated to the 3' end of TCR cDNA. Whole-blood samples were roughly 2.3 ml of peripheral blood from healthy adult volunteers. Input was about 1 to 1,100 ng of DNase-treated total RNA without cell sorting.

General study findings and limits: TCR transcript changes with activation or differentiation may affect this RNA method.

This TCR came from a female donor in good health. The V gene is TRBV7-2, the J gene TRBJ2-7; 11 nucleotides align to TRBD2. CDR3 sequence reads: CASSLVIAGGSSHDYEQYF. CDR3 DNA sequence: TGTGCCAGCAGCTTAGTAATAGCGGGAGGGTCCTCGCATGATTACGAGCAGTACTTC.